The 2 T cell receptor beta chains given below trace back to one sample, sequenced in a study of blood T cells in healthy people across ages. A second 7 to 11 cycle PCR used barcoded and J-beta primers. TCRdb itself ran the 5' RACE reads through MiXCR, one entry per CDR3 protein. The table includes about 590,000 distinct CDR3 sequences, roughly 30% detected once. The material sequenced was blood. These receptors all come from an elderly woman in good health.

Points on this clonotype: This may be a read error, as it is one base from a much larger clone. The CDR3 loop is CATRRYGDLGEQYF. CDR3 nucleotide sequence: TGTGCCACCCGCAGATATGGAGACTTGGGAGAGCAGTACTTC. The V gene is TRBV15, the J gene TRBJ2-5; tentative D call: TRBD2 (5 bases). Per germline, CDR1 LNHNV and CDR2 YYDKDF (reference sequence). The CDR3 totals 14 residues.

This clonotype was seen ten or more times. The V gene is TRBV20-1, the J gene TRBJ2-5, with 15 bases lining up with TRBD2. The J segment lost 5 bases and the V segment lost 6 bases, leaving 4 bases of the junction unmatched. The CDR3 spans 14 residues. Per germline, CDR1 DFQATT and CDR2 SNEGSKA (reference sequence). DNA for the CDR3: TGCAGTGCCAGCGGGACTAGCGGGGGGGAGACCCAGTACTTC. Encoded protein: CSASGTSGGETQYF.